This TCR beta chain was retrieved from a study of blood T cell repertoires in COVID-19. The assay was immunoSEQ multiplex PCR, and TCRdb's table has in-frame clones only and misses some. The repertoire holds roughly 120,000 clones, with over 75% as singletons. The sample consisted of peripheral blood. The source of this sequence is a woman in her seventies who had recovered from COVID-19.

DNA for the CDR3: TGTGCCAGCAGCATCGGACAGGTCCCCTCCTACGAGCAGTACTTC. Protein sequence: CASSIGQVPSYEQYF. The chain combines TRBV5-5 with TRBJ2-7; 7 nucleotides line up with TRBD1. Unmatched junction bases numbered 7, after V lost 4 bases and J lost 0 bases. Germline V gives CDR1 SGHKS, CDR2 YYEKEE (reference sequence). The CDR3 has 15 amino acids.